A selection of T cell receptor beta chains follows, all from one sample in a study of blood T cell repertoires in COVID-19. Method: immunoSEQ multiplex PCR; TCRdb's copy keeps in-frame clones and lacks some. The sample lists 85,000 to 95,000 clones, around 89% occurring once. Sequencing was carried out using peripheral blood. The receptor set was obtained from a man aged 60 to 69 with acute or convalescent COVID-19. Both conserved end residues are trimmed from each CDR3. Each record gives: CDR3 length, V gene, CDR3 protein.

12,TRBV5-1,ASRMGQGEDTQY
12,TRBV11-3,ASSLGGLREEQF
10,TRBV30,AWSVQFTEAF
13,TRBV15,ATSRVGLAGETQY
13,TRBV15,ATSSPLTLNTEAF
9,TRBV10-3,AISGGGEQY
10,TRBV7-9,ASSLDRGLQF
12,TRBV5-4,ASSSGLARDEQY
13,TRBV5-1,ASSKGTGGNQPQH
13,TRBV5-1,ASSLGQGVDYGYT
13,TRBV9,ASSKQGERNQPQH
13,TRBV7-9,ASSFGANSNQPQH
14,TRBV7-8,ASSPRDRSTNYGYT
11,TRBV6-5,ASSRSSGNTIY
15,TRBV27,ASSPHSGQGNTGELF
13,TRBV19,ASSTQIGQRYGYT
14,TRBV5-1,ASSVGTSGGTDTQY
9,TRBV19,ASSLADTQY
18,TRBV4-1,ASSSGAGALTARLNTEAF
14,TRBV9,ASSPRGLGSGNEQF
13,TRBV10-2,ASSDQRLAGDEQY
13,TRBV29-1,SVDGQSSGANVLT
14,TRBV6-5,ASSYSRTGLGYEQY
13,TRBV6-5,ASRLTGTSGIKQY
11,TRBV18,ASSPPSPKRLF
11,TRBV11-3,ASSAGGVYEQY
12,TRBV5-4,ASSPRTVNYGYT
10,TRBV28,ASSLRVHEQY
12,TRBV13,ASSRGGVRETQY
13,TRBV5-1,ASSLGDSSHGGYT
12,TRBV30,AHTSQRSTDTQY
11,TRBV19,ASSIRVDTEAF
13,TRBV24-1,ATIDELDRSYEQY
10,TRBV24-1,ATARGGDTQY
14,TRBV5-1,ASSFVLAANTGELF
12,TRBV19,ASTLTGGEGGYT
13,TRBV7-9,ASSFYRGDNYGYT
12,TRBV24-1,ATSGGVNTGELF
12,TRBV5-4,ASSSAGTGNTIY
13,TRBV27,ASSLRRGVSDTQY
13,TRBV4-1,ASSQGTGTVYGYT
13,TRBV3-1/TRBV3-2,ASSQSGGSNQPQH
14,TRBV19,ASSIPRQGGVDTQY
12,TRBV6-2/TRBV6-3,ASSSLTGDLEQY
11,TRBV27,ASRFRGQETQY
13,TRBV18,ASSPGHRSNTEAF
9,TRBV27,ASKFGGTIY
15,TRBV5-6,ASSKMEEGARGNTIY
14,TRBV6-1,ASSEAASGSGYEQY
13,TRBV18,ASSQREGNTGELF
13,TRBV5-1,ASNPDRTSSYEQY
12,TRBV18,ASSPLPRESPLH
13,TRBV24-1,ATSQTGGGNQPQH
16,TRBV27,ASRRLFETGSSYNEQF
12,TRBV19,ASSMGLRTETQY
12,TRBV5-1,ASSAAGLVYEQY
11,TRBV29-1,SVDGSHGETQY
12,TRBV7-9,ASSRDRTSYGYT